A selection of T cell receptor beta chains follows, all from one sample in a study of blood T cells in healthy people across ages. TCRdb ran MiXCR on the 5' RACE reads and lists one entry per CDR3 protein. The repertoire consists of about 970,000 distinct CDR3 sequences, with roughly 51% occurring once and the leading ten covering 20% to 25%. The sample comprised blood. These receptors were collected from a woman in her sixties in good health. CDR3s include the opening cysteine and the closing phenylalanine or tryptophan. A D gene is named only where the DNA matches it firmly. Clone size appears in some rows only: once, few, many, or a class for an expanded clone.

V,size,D,J,DNA,CDR3
TRBV27,.,.,TRBJ2-1,TGTACCAGCAGTTTGCTAGGTTACAATGAGCAGTTCTTC,CTSSLLGYNEQFF
TRBV20-1,.,.,TRBJ1-2,TGCAGTGCTAGTAATCCCCTAGAGAGCTATGGCTACACCTTC,CSASNPLESYGYTF
TRBV20-1,once,TRBD2,TRBJ2-1,TGCAGTGCTAGAGCCGGACTAGCGCCATACAATGAGCAGTTCTTC,CSARAGLAPYNEQFF
TRBV7-8,.,TRBD1,TRBJ2-1,TGTGCCAGCAGCGCCTACAGGGGGAACTACAATGAGCAGTTCTTC,CASSAYRGNYNEQFF
TRBV6-5,few,.,TRBJ1-2,TGTGCCAGCAGGGACGGTGGGGACTATGGCTACACCTTC,CASRDGGDYGYTF
TRBV29-1,.,TRBD2,TRBJ2-7,TGCAGCGCGGGACTAGCCTCCTACGAGCAGTACTTC,CSAGLASYEQYF
TRBV20-1,.,.,TRBJ2-6,TGCAGTGCTAGAGATAAAGTAGGGGCCGGGGCCAACGTCCTGACTTTC,CSARDKVGAGANVLTF
TRBV20-1,.,.,TRBJ2-5,TGCAGTGCTAGCTCCGGGCTTAGTTCGGAGACCCAGTACTTC,CSASSGLSSETQYF
TRBV2,.,.,TRBJ1-1,TGTGCCGCCTTAAGGCAGATGAACACTGAAGCTTTCTTT,CAALRQMNTEAFF
TRBV29-1,.,TRBD2,TRBJ2-7,TGCAGCGTCGTTTCAGCGGGAGGGCCCTTTAGGAATGAGCAGTACTTC,CSVVSAGGPFRNEQYF
TRBV4-1,.,TRBD2,TRBJ2-2,TGCGCCAGCAGCCAAGACAGACTAGCGGGGAGAGGGGAGCTGTTTTTT,CASSQDRLAGRGELFF
TRBV7-8,.,TRBD1,TRBJ1-1,TGTGCCAGCATCATGACAGGGGGGATTTCTGAAGCTTTCTTT,CASIMTGGISEAFF
TRBV28,.,.,TRBJ2-7,TGTGCCAGCACCCCTCTGCCGGCGGGACCCTACGAGCAGTACTTC,CASTPLPAGPYEQYF
TRBV6-5,.,.,TRBJ1-2,TGTGCCAGCAGTCTTCCCCCAGACAACCAACTTTATGGCTACACCTTC,CASSLPPDNQLYGYTF
TRBV18,.,TRBD2,TRBJ2-2,TGTGCCAGCTCACGGGAAGCTCCGGGACTAGCGGGCGGGGAGCTGTTTTTT,CASSREAPGLAGGELFF
TRBV3-1,few,.,TRBJ1-2,TGTGCCAGCAGCCACACGGGACTCTATGGCTACACCTTC,CASSHTGLYGYTF
TRBV7-9,.,.,TRBJ2-2,TGTGCCAGCAGCTTAGAGACACAGAACACCGGGGAGCTGTTTTTT,CASSLETQNTGELFF